This T cell receptor (beta chain) was sequenced in a study of low-dose radiotherapy and immunotherapy resistance in tumors. Study summary: Cohort 1 was treated with 0.5 Gy per fraction at 2-week intervals, amounting to 6.5 Gy overall. Patients took oral aspirin 300 mg daily for four cycles from cycle 1 day 1.

Trimming cost V 7 bases and J 5 bases, with 12 bases left between them. Germline-derived CDR1 and CDR2 are MNHNY and SVGAGI (reference sequence). CDR3 length equals 12 residues. Primers targeting TRAV and TRBV primed first-strand cDNA, covering alpha and beta chains. With a V-primer adapter and a constant-region primer, TCRs were amplified for roughly 20 PCR cycles. TCRdb processed the reads anew with MiXCR; each CDR3 protein has one entry. Here the sample spans 10,000 to 15,000 distinct CDR3 sequences, 60% being singletons. The receptor was derived from a human donor with advanced metastatic prostate, ovarian, gallbladder or colorectal cancer (not recorded which). This table probably holds off-target reads from a library built for another chain. The V and J genes are TRBV6-6 and TRBJ2-7; D gene uncertain. The CDR3 coding sequence is TGTGCCAGCAAGGACCCGGGCAACGAGCAGTACTTC. The encoded protein is CASKDPGNEQYF.